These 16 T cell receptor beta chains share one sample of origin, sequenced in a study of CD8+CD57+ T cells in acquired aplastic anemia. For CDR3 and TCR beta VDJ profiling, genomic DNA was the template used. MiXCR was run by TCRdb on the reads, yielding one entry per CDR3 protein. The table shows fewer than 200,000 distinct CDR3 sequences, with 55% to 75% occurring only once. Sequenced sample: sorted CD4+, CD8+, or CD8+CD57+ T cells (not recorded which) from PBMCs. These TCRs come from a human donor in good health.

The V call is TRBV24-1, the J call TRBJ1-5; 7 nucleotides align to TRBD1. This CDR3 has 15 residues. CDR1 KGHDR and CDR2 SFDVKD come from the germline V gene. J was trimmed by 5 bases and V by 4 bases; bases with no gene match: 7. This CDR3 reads CATSDTTGNYQPQHF. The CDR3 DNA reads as TGTGCCACCAGTGACACGACAGGGAATTATCAGCCCCAGCATTTT.

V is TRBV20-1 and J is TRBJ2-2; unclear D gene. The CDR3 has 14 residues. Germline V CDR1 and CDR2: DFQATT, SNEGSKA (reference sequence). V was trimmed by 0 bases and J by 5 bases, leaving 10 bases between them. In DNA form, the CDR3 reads TGCAGTGCTAGAGATATAGACGGAACCGGGGAGCTGTTTTTT. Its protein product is CSARDIDGTGELFF.

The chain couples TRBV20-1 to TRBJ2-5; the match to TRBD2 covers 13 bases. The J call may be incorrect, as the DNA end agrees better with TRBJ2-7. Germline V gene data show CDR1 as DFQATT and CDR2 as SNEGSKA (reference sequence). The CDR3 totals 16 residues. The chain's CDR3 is CSARILGTSGAYEQYF. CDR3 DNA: TGCAGTGCTAGAATCCTCGGGACTAGCGGGGCCTACGAGCAGTACTTC.

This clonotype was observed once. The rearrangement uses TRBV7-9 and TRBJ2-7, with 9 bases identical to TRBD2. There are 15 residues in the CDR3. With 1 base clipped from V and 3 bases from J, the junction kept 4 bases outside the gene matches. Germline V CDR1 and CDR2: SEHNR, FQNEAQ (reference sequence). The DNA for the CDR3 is TGTGCCAGCAGCTTAGGCCTAGCGGGGCACTACGAGCAGTACTTC. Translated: CASSLGLAGHYEQYF. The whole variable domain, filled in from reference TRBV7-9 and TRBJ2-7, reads DTGVSQNPRHKITKRGQNVTFRCDPISEHNRLYWYRQTLGQGPEFLTYFQNEAQLEKSRLLSDRFSAERPKGSFSTLEIQRTEQGDSAMYLCASSLGLAGHYEQYFGPGTRLTVT.

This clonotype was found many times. The CDR3 protein is CSASWTDSYEQYF. In nucleotides, the CDR3 is TGCAGTGCTTCTTGGACTGATTCCTACGAGCAGTACTTC. This rearrangement joins TRBV20-1 to TRBJ2-7; weak D call: TRBD2 (5 bases). The CDR3 is made up of 13 amino acids. V was shortened by 5 bases and J by 1 base, with 12 bases between the two germline ends. Germline assignment: CDR1 DFQATT and CDR2 SNEGSKA (reference sequence).

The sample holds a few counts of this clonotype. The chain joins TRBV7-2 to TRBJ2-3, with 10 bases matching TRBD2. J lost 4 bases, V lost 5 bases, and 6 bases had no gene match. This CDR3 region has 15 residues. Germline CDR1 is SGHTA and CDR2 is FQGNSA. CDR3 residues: CASSPLAGAPDTQYF. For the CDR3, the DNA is TGTGCCAGCAGCCCCCTAGCGGGAGCCCCAGATACGCAGTATTTT.

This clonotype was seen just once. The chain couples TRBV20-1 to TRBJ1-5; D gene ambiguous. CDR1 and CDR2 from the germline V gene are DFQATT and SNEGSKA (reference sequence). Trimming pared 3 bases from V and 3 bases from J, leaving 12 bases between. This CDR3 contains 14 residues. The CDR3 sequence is CSASSSDFNQPQHF. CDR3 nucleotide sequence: TGCAGTGCTAGTTCGAGCGATTTCAATCAGCCCCAGCATTTT.

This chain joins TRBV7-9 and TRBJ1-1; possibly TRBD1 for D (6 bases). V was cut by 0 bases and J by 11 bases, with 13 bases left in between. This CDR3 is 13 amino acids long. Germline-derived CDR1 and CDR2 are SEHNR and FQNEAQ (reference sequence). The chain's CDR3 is CASSLAQGRGAFF. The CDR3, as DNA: TGTGCCAGCAGCTTAGCGCAGGGGCGCGGGGCTTTCTTT.

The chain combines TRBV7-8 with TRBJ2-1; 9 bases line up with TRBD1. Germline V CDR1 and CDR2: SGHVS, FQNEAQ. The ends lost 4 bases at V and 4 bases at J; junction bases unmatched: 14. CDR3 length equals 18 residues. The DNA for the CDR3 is TGTGCCAGCAGCTCCGCCGGGACAGGGCCCTCTAATTACAATGAGCAGTTCTTC. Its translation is CASSSAGTGPSNYNEQFF. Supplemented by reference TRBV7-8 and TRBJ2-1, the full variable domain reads GAGVSQSPRYKVAKRGQDVALRCDPISGHVSLFWYQQALGQGPEFLTYFQNEAQLDKSGLPSDRFFAERPEGSVSTLKIQRTQQEDSAVYLCASSSAGTGPSNYNEQFFGPGTRLTVL.

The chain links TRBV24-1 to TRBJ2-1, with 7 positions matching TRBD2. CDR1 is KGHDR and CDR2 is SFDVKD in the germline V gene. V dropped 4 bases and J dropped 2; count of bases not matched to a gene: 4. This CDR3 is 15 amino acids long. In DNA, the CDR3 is TGTGCCACCAGTGACGTCGGGGGGACCTACAATGAGCAGTTCTTC. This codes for CATSDVGGTYNEQFF.

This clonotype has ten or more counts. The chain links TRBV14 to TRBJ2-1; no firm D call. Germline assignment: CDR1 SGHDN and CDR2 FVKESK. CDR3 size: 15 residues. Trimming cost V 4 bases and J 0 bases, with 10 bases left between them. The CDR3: CASSLFFSSYNEQFF. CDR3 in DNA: TGTGCCAGCAGCCTCTTCTTTAGCTCCTACAATGAGCAGTTCTTC.

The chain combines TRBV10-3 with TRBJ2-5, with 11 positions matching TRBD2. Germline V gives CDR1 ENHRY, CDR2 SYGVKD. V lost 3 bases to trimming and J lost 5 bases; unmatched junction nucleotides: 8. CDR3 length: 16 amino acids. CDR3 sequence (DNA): TGTGCCATCAGTGATTGGCCTAGCGGGGGGCGGGAGACCCAGTACTTC. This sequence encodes CAISDWPSGGRETQYF.

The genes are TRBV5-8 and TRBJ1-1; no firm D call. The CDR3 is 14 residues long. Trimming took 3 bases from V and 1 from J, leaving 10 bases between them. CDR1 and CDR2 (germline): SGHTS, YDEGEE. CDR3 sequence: CASSSNGRNTEAFF. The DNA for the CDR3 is TGTGCCAGCAGCTCCAACGGGAGGAACACTGAAGCTTTCTTT. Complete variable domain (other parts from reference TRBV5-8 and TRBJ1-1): EAGVTQSPTHLIKTRGQQATLRCSPISGHTSVYWYQQALGLGLQFLLWYDEGEERNRGNFPPRFSGRQFPNYSSELNVNALELEDSALYLCASSSNGRNTEAFFGQGTRLTVV.

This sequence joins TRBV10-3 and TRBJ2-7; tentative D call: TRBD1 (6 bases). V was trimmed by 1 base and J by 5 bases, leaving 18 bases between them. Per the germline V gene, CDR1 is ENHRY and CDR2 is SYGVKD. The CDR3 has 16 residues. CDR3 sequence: CAISELQGANSNEQYF. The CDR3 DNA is TGTGCCATCAGTGAGTTACAGGGTGCGAATTCTAACGAGCAGTACTTC.

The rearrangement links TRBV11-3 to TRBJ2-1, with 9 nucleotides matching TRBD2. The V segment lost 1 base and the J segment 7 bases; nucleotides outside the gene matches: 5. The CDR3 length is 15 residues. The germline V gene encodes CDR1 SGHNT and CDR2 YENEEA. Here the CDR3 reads CASSLGGLAYNEQFF. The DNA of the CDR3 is TGTGCCAGCAGCTTAGGGGGACTAGCTTATAATGAGCAGTTCTTC.

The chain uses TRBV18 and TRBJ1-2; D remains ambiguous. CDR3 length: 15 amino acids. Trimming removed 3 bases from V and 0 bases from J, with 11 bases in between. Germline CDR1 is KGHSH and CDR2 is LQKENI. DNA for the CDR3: TGTGCCAGCTCACCGTACCCGTACCCTAACTATGGCTACACCTTC. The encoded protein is CASSPYPYPNYGYTF.